Shown below are 13 T cell receptor beta chains from a single sample sequenced in a study of T cell changes during pregnancy in multiple sclerosis. Here immunoSEQ multiplex PCR was the method, and the copy in TCRdb shows in-frame clones only, minus some. The table shows about 50,000 clones, with around nine tenths occurring only once. The sequenced sample was CD4+ T cells from peripheral blood mononuclear cells, obtained in the second trimester of pregnancy. The origin of the receptors is a female donor with multiple sclerosis, enrolled in a pregnancy study.

The chain has TRBV6-1 and TRBJ1-1; tentative D call: TRBD1 (6 bases). Germline V CDR1 and CDR2: MNHNS, SASEGT. V was clipped by 6 bases and J by 4 bases, with 18 bases between them. The CDR3 runs 15 residues. The CDR3 sequence: CASRAYRALGTEAFF. The CDR3 DNA follows: TGTGCCAGCAGGGCATACAGGGCCCTGGGCACTGAAGCTTTCTTT.

The DNA of the CDR3 is TGTGCCAGCAGTGATTACAGGGGTCAGCCCCAGCATTTT. It codes for CASSDYRGQPQHF. The gene calls are TRBV25-1 and TRBJ1-5; TRBD1 aligns across 7 bases. Germline V CDR1 and CDR2: MGHDK, SYGVNS. This CDR3 is 13 amino acids long. V lost 3 bases, J lost 6 bases, and 2 bases stayed unmatched.

This clone was seen a single time. V is TRBV11-2 and J is TRBJ1-6; D may be TRBD1 (6 bases). Germline values: CDR1 SGHAT, CDR2 FQNNGV. V was cut by 3 bases and J by 8 bases, with 17 bases left in between. The length of the CDR3 is 16 residues. In nucleotides, the CDR3 is TGTGCCAGCAGCTTTGGTAGGGGGTCAGGAGATTCACCCCTCCACTTT. As protein: CASSFGRGSGDSPLHF. The complete variable domain, with remaining parts taken from reference TRBV11-2 and TRBJ1-6, reads EAGVAQSPRYKIIEKRQSVAFWCNPISGHATLYWYQQILGQGPKLLIQFQNNGVVDDSQLPKDRFSAERLKGVDSTLKIQPAKLEDSAVYLCASSFGRGSGDSPLHFGNGTRLTVT.

CDR3 in DNA: TGTGCCAGCAGTTTTACCCTCAGGAACACTGAAGCTTTCTTT. This sequence encodes CASSFTLRNTEAFF. The rearrangement joins TRBV6-6 to TRBJ1-1; D uncertain. Germline-derived CDR1 and CDR2 are MNHNY and SVGAGI (reference sequence). Trimming left V 4 bases short and J 1 base short, with 10 bases between. CDR3 size: 14 residues.

This chain uses TRBV5-4 with TRBJ2-1; possibly TRBD2 for D (6 bases). The ends were cut back, 6 bases at V and 5 bases at J, with 15 bases in the middle. CDR1 and CDR2 (germline): SGHNT, YYREEE (reference sequence). This CDR3 has 14 residues. CDR3: CASTSGGRNNEQFF. For the CDR3, the DNA is TGTGCCAGCACCTCAGGAGGGCGTAACAATGAGCAGTTCTTC.

The chain links TRBV5-1 to TRBJ2-5; 7 positions agree with TRBD1. The V gene's germline CDR1 is SGHRS and CDR2 YFSETQ. V shed 7 bases, J shed 3 bases, and the junction held 6 bases outside the gene matches. The CDR3 spans 13 residues. The DNA of the CDR3 is TGCGCCAGCGGTACCGGGACAGAAGAGACCCAGTACTTC. Amino acids: CASGTGTEETQYF. The variable domain in full, completed from reference TRBV5-1 and TRBJ2-5, reads KAGVTQTPRYLIKTRGQQVTLSCSPISGHRSVSWYQQTPGQGLQFLFEYFSETQRNKGNFPGRFSGRQFSNSRSEMNVSTLELGDSALYLCASGTGTEETQYFGPGTRLLVL.

V is TRBV7-9 and J is TRBJ2-7; 9 bases map to TRBD1. The CDR3 has 17 residues. Germline CDR1 SEHNR, CDR2 FQNEAQ (reference sequence). Trimming cost V 0 bases and J 2 bases; bases outside gene matches: 8. The CDR3 region is CASSLAIGGQGPYEQYF. In nucleotides, the CDR3 is TGTGCCAGCAGCTTAGCAATTGGCGGACAGGGGCCCTACGAGCAGTACTTC.

The chain combines TRBV11-2 with TRBJ2-1, with TRBD2 identical over 10 bases. J was trimmed by 7 bases and V by 5 bases; bases with no gene match: 5. The length of the CDR3 is 14 residues. Germline CDR1 SGHAT, CDR2 FQNNGV. Here the CDR3 DNA reads TGTGCCAGCAGCACGGGACTAGCGAGGAATGAGCAGTTCTTC. Its translation is CASSTGLARNEQFF.

This chain uses TRBV30 with TRBJ2-7; 7 positions match TRBD2. CDR1 GTSNPN and CDR2 SVGIG come from the germline V gene (reference sequence). The CDR3 runs to 12 residues. Losses at the gene ends were 1 base for V and 6 bases for J; bases not matched to a gene: 3. The CDR3 sequence is CAWSGIAGEQYF. CDR3 in DNA: TGTGCCTGGAGTGGGATAGCGGGCGAGCAGTACTTC.

V usage is TRBV10-3 and J usage is TRBJ2-7; D call uncertain. This CDR3 is 12 amino acids long. The germline V gene encodes CDR1 ENHRY and CDR2 SYGVKD. V was pared by 3 bases and J by 4 bases, with 7 bases between. CDR3 loop: CAISEQIYEQYF. The CDR3 DNA is TGTGCCATCAGTGAACAAATATACGAGCAGTACTTC.

The rearrangement joins TRBV30 to TRBJ2-6, with D tentatively TRBD2 (5 bases). Trimming took 3 bases from V and 2 from J, leaving 14 bases between them. Germline V CDR1 and CDR2: GTSNPN, SVGIG (reference sequence). This CDR3 comprises 16 residues. CDR3 amino acids: CAWRGGPFTGANVLTF. CDR3 in DNA: TGTGCCTGGAGGGGCGGGCCATTCACTGGGGCCAACGTCCTGACTTTC.

The chain carries TRBV11-2 and TRBJ2-7, with a tentative D call TRBD2 (7 bases). The ends were cut back, 5 bases at V and 0 bases at J, with 17 bases in the middle. The CDR3 totals 16 residues. From germline, CDR1 is SGHAT and CDR2 FQNNGV. Written as DNA, the CDR3 is TGTGCCAGCAGCACTTTCGGGGGGCGCAGCTCCTACGAGCAGTACTTC. Amino acid sequence: CASSTFGGRSSYEQYF.

The V call is TRBV11-2, the J call TRBJ2-7; perhaps TRBD2 as D (7 bases). The CDR3 length is 13 residues. The V end lost 5 bases, the J end lost 4 bases, and 12 bases lay between the germline ends. Germline values: CDR1 SGHAT, CDR2 FQNNGV. CDR3 in DNA: TGTGCCAGCAGCGGCAAGGGGGGGTACGAGCAGTACTTC. Its protein is CASSGKGGYEQYF.